The entry below describes one TCR beta chain. This sample was included in a study of blood T cell repertoires in COVID-19. Looking at the study overall: Material from acute and convalescent COVID-19 was sourced from the United States, Italy and Spain. T cells, B-cell-depleted T cells, or PBMCs supplied cDNA or gDNA.

Germline trimming cut 3 bases from V and 6 bases from J; bases unmatched to any gene: 7. Germline assignment: CDR1 SQVTM and CDR2 ANQGSEA. The CDR3 is 13 amino acids. Profiling relied on immunoSEQ multiplex PCR, and the TCRdb table lists in-frame clones only, not all of them. The sample consists of 150,000 or so clones, roughly 80% of them appearing once. Recovered status in Cohort 3 required two negative PCRs, clearance, or symptom resolution. Input material: PBMCs or T cells enriched from blood (not recorded which). This sequence originates from a woman aged 45-65 years who had recovered from COVID-19. The V and J genes are TRBV29-1 and TRBJ2-7; 8 bases are shared with TRBD1. CDR3 in DNA: TGCAGCGTTGACACGGACAGGGATCGCGAGCAGTACTTC. As protein: CSVDTDRDREQYF.